The clone carrying this TCR beta chain has just a few counts. These data are taken from a study of Ad26.COV2.S vaccination and SARS-CoV-2 variants. For the study at large: Donor was in the COV1001 Ad26.COV2.S trial arm. The authors gave Ad26.COV2.S intramuscularly, either once or twice 56 days apart.

Sequenced by immunoSEQ multiplex PCR; TCRdb stores in-frame clones only, minus some. The repertoire holds roughly 300,000 clones, approximately 86% seen once, with about 10% in the top ten. Treatment reported: 15 to 20 received Ad26.COV2.S at low or high dose, single or two shots; about five received placebo; per-sample allocation not given. Sampling was done on day 63 after the first vaccine or placebo injection. The donor was a Boston adult aged 18-55 years. Vaccination employed an Ad26 vector expressing the Wuhan-strain SARS-CoV-2 spike. Trimming removed 4 bases from V and 7 bases from J; junction bases left unmatched: 8. The CDR3 extends over 15 amino acids. Germline lookup yields CDR1 SGHAT and CDR2 FQNNGV.

Here the sequenced sample was peripheral blood, taken in a trial of Ad26.COV2.S vaccine versus placebo. The chain couples TRBV11-2 to TRBJ1-1; TRBD1 matches at 11 bases. This clonotype was sampled from a person between 18 and 65 years old who received the Ad26.COV2.S COVID-19 vaccine or a placebo. The DNA for the CDR3 is TGTGCCAGCAGCTCTCGGACAGGGGGCCTGGGTGAAGCTTTCTTT. It yields the protein CASSSRTGGLGEAFF.